This paragraph reports one T cell receptor (beta chain). Its antigen is undetermined. TCRdb fed the 5' RACE reads into MiXCR, producing one record per CDR3 protein. The sample yields some 900,000 distinct CDR3 sequences, approximately 13% seen once. The sample is drawn from a study of identical twins. Study outcomes and limitations: Zero-insertion findings could be partly confounded by invariant cells (MAIT and iNKT cells).

CDR1 LGHNT and CDR2 FRNRAP come from the germline V gene. The length of the CDR3 is 12 residues. V lost 7 bases and J lost 7; bases outside the gene matches: 6. These sequences were also reported in another study, on yellow fever vaccine responses in identical twins.

Material for sequencing was PBMCs. The clonotype comes from a woman under 30 in good health. This sequence joins TRBV12-5 and TRBJ1-2; TRBD1 aligns across 7 bases. CDR3 DNA sequence: TGTGCTAGTGCCGAGGGGGCCCTTGGCTACACCTTC. Translated, it gives CASAEGALGYTF.